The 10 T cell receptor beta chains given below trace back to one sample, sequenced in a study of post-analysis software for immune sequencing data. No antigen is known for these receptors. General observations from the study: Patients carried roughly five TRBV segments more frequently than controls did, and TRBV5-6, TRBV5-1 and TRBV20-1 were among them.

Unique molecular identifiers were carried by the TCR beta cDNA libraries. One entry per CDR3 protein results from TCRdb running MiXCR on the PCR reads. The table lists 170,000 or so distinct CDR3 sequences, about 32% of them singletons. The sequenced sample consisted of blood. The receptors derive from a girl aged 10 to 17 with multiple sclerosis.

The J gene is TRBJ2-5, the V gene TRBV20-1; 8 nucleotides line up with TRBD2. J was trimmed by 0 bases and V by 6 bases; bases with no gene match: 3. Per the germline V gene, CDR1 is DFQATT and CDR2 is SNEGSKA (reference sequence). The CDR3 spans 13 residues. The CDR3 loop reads CSAPGGYQETQYF. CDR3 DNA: TGCAGTGCGCCGGGGGGGTACCAAGAGACCCAGTACTTC.

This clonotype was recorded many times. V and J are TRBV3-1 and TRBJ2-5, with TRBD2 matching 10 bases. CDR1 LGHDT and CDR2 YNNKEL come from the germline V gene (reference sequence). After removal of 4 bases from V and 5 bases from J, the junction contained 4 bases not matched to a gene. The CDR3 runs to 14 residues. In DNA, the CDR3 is TGTGCCAGCAGCCTTAGCGGGAGGAGTGAGACCCAGTACTTC. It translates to CASSLSGRSETQYF.

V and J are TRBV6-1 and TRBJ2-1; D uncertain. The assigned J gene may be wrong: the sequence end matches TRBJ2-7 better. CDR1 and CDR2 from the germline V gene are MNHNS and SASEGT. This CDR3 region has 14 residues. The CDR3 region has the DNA TGTGCCAGCAGTTCCTCCCGGTGGCACTACGAGCAGTACTTC. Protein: CASSSSRWHYEQYF.

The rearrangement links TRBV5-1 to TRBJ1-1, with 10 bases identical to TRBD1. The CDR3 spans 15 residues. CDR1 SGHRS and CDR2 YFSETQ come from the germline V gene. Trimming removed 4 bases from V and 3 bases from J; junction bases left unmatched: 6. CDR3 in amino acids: CASSLGQGKDTEAFF. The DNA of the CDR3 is TGCGCCAGCAGCCTGGGACAGGGGAAGGACACTGAAGCTTTCTTT.

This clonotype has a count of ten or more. The DNA for the CDR3 is TGTGCCAGCAGTTTGGGTCAGCCCCAGCATTTT. It encodes CASSLGQPQHF. The genes are TRBV12-3 or TRBV12-4 and TRBJ1-5; the D is unclear. This CDR3 has 11 amino acids. V shed 3 bases and J shed 6 bases, with 3 bases lying between them.

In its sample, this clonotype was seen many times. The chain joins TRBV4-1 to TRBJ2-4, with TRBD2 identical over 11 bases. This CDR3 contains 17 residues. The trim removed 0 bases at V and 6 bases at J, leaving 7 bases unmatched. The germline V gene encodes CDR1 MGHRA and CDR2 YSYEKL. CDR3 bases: TGCGCCAGCAGCCAAGAACTAGCGGGAGCCCCCGGAAACATTCAGTACTTC. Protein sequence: CASSQELAGAPGNIQYF.

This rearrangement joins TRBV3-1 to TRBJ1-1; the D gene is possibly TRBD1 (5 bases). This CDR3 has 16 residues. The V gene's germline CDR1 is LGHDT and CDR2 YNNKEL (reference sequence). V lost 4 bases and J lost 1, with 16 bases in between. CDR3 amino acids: CASSPESGGGNTEAFF. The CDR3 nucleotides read TGTGCCAGCAGCCCCGAATCCGGCGGGGGGAACACTGAAGCTTTCTTT.

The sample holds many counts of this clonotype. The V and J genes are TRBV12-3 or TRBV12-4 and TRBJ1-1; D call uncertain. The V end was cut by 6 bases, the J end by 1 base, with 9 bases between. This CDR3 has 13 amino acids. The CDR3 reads CASRSPWNTEAFF. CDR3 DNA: TGTGCCAGCAGATCTCCTTGGAACACTGAAGCTTTCTTT.

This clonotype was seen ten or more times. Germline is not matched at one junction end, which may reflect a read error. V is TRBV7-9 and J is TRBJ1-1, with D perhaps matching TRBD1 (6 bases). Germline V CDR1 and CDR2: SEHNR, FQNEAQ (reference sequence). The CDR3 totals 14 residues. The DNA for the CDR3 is TGTGCCAGCACCTTAGGGGGTATGAACACTGAAGCTTTCTTT. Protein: CASTLGGMNTEAFF.

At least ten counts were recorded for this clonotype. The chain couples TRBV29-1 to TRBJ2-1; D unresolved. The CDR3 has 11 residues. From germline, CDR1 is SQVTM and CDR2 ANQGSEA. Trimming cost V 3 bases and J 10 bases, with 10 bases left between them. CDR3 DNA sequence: TGCAGCGTTGAGTCATTAGGGGAGCAGTTCTTC. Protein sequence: CSVESLGEQFF.